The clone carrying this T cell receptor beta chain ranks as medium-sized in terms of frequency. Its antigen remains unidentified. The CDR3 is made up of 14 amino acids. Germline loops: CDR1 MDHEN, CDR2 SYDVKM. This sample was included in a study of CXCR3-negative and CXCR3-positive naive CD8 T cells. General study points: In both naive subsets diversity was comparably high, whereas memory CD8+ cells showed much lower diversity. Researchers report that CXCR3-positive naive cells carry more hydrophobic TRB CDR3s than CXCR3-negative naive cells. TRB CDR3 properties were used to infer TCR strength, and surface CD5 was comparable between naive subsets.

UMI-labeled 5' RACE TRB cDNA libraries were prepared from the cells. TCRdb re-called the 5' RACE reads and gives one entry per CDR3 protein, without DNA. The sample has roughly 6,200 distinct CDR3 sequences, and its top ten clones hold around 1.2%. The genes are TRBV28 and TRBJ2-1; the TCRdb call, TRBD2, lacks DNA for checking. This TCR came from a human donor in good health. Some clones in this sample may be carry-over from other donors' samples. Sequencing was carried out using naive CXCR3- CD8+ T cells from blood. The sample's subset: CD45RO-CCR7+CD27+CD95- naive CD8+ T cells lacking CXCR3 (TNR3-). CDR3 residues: CASSGTSGGTRQFF.